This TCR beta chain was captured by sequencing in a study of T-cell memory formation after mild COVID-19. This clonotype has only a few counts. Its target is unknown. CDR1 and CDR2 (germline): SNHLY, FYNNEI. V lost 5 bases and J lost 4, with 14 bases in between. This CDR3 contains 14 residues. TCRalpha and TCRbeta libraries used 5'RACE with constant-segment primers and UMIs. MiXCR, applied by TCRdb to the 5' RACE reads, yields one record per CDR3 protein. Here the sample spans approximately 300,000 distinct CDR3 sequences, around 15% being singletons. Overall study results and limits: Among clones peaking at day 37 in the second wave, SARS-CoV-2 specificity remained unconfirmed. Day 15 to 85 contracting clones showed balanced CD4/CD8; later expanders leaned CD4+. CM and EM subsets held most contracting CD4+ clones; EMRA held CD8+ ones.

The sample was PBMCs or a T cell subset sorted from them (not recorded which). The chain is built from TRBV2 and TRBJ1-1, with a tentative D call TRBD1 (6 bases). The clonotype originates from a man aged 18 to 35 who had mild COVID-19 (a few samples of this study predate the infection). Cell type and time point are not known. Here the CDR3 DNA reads TGTGCCAGCAGTCAACAGGGCGTCGGCACTGAAGCTTTCTTT. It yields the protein CASSQQGVGTEAFF.